This T cell receptor beta chain was observed in a study of blood T cell repertoires in COVID-19. Study-wide context: Samples came from the United States, Italy and Spain, spanning acute and convalescent COVID-19.

CDR3 length equals 14 residues. Germline CDR1 KGHDR, CDR2 SFDVKD. Trimming at V came to 6 bases and at J to 4 bases, leaving 6 bases not matched to a gene. Profiling relied on immunoSEQ multiplex PCR, and the TCRdb table lists in-frame clones only, not all of them. Of around 400,000 clones in the sample, under 90% were seen once. Recruits, aged roughly 18 to 90 years, lived in 24 US areas. Recovered participants had two consecutive negative NP/OP PCR tests, healthcare professional clearance, or symptom resolution. Input material: PBMCs or T cells enriched from blood (not recorded which). The origin of this receptor is a young woman who had recovered from COVID-19. The chain has TRBV24-1 and TRBJ1-2; TRBD1 aligns across 8 bases. CDR3 protein: CATSKSGTGYGYTF. For the CDR3, the DNA is TGTGCCACCAGTAAAAGTGGGACAGGCTATGGCTACACCTTC.